The entry that follows covers one TCR beta chain sequence. The record originates from a study of T cell changes during pregnancy in multiple sclerosis. Some clones are missing from TCRdb's copy, which holds only in-frame ones; the method was immunoSEQ multiplex PCR. Of tens of thousands of clones in the sample, 93% are singletons; the top ten hold approximately 2.5%. Germline V gene sequence: CDR1 MNHNY, CDR2 SVGAGI (reference sequence). The CDR3 has 15 amino acids. The V gene lost 0 bases and the J gene lost 0 bases, with 6 bases spanning the gap. Sequences were derived from peripheral blood, sampled in the second trimester of pregnancy. This chain links TRBV6-6 with TRBJ1-5; D remains unclear. This clonotype was sampled from a female donor with multiple sclerosis, enrolled in a pregnancy study. The CDR3 is CASSYSVGSNQPQHF. DNA for the CDR3: TGTGCCAGCAGTTACTCGGTCGGTAGCAATCAGCCCCAGCATTTT.